The clone carrying this T cell receptor (beta chain) was recorded a few times. Its antigen is not known. The data belong to a study of T cell repertoires in cytomegalovirus infection. Whole-study context: Signatures in public TCR beta sequences pointed to both CMV infection and matching HLA type. Study outcomes and limitations: Cumulative frequency (of public TCR beta family members) identified carriers of CMV plus the relevant HLA. The study found HLA-C-restricted CMV-specific TCR beta clonotypes dominating the ex vivo response.

TCRdb passed the reads through MiXCR, listing each CDR3 protein once. The sample lists around 900,000 distinct CDR3 sequences, roughly 30% occurring once. V lost 8 bases and J lost 7, with 20 bases in between. The CDR3 contains 14 residues. Sequences were derived from cultured CD8+ T cells from PBMCs, sampled from culture after CMV antigen stimulation. The V gene is TRBV12-3 or TRBV12-4, the J gene TRBJ1-2; D gene ambiguous. The receptor was derived from a human donor in good health (CMV status not recorded). Some clones in this sample may be carry-over from other donors' samples. The CDR3 DNA sequence: TGTGCCAGCTCCTTTTTAGGACTAGAGAGTGGCTACACCTTC. Translated: CASSFLGLESGYTF.